The 6 T cell receptor beta chains below come from one sample, sequenced in a study of blood T cell repertoires in COVID-19 (TCRdb year 2020). Libraries were made using the immunoSEQ multiplex PCR assay. TCRdb limited this immuneACCESS table to in-frame rearrangements with V and J called. A share of clones is missing; checked studies link under half to unresolved V genes, and the rest is unexplained. This sample has 20,000 to 30,000 clones in its table, and about 89% of those were observed once. The ten largest clonotypes hold about 8.8% of the sample. The sequencing sample was made of peripheral blood. The receptors come from a man aged 65 to 85 with acute or convalescent COVID-19.

The chain uses TRBV5-1 and TRBJ1-2; TRBD1 matches 12 bases. In germline, CDR1 is SGHRS, CDR2 YFSETQ. J lost 8 bases, V lost 4 bases, and 12 bases had no gene match. This CDR3 contains 16 residues. DNA for the CDR3: TGCGCCAGCAGCGCGGTTCCGGGACAGGGGGCCGGGGGCTACACCTTC. Its protein product is CASSAVPGQGAGGYTF.

The chain combines TRBV10-2 with TRBJ2-7; 7 nucleotides agree with TRBD1. Per the germline V gene, CDR1 is WSHSY and CDR2 is SAAADI. Losses at the gene ends were 5 bases for V and 6 bases for J; bases not matched to a gene: 13. The CDR3 contains 15 residues. DNA of the CDR3: TGCGCCAGCAGTAAGCTCGACAGGGACCTCGGCGAGCAGTACTTC. Residues: CASSKLDRDLGEQYF.

V is TRBV5-1 and J is TRBJ1-6; D gene uncertain. Germline CDR1 is SGHRS and CDR2 is YFSETQ. Trimming took off 0 bases at V and 8 bases at J, with 15 bases between the two ends. This CDR3 comprises 16 residues. CDR3 residues: CASSLAGARRDSPLHF. The CDR3, as DNA: TGCGCCAGCAGCTTGGCCGGCGCCCGCCGGGATTCACCCCTCCACTTT.

This chain connects TRBV29-1 to TRBJ2-1, with a weak D call TRBD1 (6 bases). The CDR3 runs 12 residues. CDR1 is SQVTM and CDR2 is ANQGSEA in the germline V gene. The germline V and J ends were trimmed by 2 bases and 10 bases, with 12 bases remaining between them. Here the CDR3 DNA reads TGCAGCGTTGAAACAGGGCTAGGAGAGCAGTTCTTC. Its protein product is CSVETGLGEQFF.

The gene calls are TRBV27 and TRBJ2-7; D is uncertain. This CDR3 comprises 14 residues. Germline V gives CDR1 MNHEY, CDR2 SMNVEV (reference sequence). Trimming pared 2 bases from V and 2 bases from J, leaving 10 bases between. The CDR3: CASSLKTDPYEQYF. The CDR3, as DNA: TGTGCCAGCAGTTTAAAAACAGACCCCTACGAGCAGTACTTC.

The chain combines TRBV18 with TRBJ2-1; 7 bases line up with TRBD2. The junction had 5 bases not matched to a gene; V was cut back by 6 bases and J by 0 bases. Germline loops: CDR1 KGHSH, CDR2 LQKENI. The CDR3 runs to 15 residues. DNA of the CDR3: TGTGCCAGCTCCCTAGCGGTTAGCTCCTACAATGAGCAGTTCTTC. Amino acids: CASSLAVSSYNEQFF. The full variable domain, in which reference TRBV18 and TRBJ2-1 provide the parts outside the CDR3, is NAGVMQNPRHLVRRRGQEARLRCSPMKGHSHVYWYRQLPEEGLKFMVYLQKENIIDESGMPKERFSAEFPKEGPSILRIQQVVRGDSAAYFCASSLAVSSYNEQFFGPGTRLTVL.